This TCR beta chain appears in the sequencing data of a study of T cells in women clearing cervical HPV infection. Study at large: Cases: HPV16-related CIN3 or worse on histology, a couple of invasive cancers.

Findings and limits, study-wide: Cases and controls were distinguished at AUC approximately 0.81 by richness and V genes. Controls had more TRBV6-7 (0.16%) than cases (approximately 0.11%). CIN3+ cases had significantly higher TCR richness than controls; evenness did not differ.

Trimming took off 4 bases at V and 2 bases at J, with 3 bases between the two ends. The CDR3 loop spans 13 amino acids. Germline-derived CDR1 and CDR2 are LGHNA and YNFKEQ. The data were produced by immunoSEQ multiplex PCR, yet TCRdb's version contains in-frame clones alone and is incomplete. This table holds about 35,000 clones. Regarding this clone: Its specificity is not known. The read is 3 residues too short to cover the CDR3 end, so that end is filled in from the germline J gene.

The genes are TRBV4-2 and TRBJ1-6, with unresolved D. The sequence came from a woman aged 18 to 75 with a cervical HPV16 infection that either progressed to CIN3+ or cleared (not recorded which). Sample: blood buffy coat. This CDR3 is CASSPTYNSPLHF. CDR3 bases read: TGTGCCAGCAGCCCCACCTATAATTCACCC.